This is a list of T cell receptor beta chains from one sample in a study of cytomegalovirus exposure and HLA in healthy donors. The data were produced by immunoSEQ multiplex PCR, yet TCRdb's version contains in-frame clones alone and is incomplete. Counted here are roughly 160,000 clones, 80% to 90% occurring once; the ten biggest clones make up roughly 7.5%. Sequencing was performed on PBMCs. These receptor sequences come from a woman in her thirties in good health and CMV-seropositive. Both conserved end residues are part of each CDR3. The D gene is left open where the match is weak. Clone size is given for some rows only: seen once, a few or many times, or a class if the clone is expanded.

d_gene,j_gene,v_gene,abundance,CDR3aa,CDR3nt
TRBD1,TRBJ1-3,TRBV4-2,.,CASSQDLPGQGAGNTIYF,TGTGCCAGCAGCCAAGACCTCCCGGGACAGGGAGCTGGAAACACCATATATTTT
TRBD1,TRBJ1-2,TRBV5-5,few,CASSLDRGRFNYGYTF,TGTGCCAGCAGCTTAGACAGGGGGCGTTTCAACTATGGCTACACCTTC
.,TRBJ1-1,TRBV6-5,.,CASKGGIANTEAFF,TGTGCCAGCAAAGGAGGGATAGCGAACACTGAAGCTTTCTTT
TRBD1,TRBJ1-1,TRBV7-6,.,CASSLAQTGVNTEAFF,TGTGCCAGCAGCTTAGCGCAGACAGGGGTGAACACTGAAGCTTTCTTT
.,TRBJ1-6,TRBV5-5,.,CASSGGGKLSPLHF,TGTGCCAGCAGTGGGGGGGGTAAGCTGTCACCCCTCCACTTT
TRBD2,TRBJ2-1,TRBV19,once,CASRHRPRGGMDEQFF,TGTGCCAGTAGACACCGTCCGCGGGGGGGCATGGATGAGCAGTTCTTC
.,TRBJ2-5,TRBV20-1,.,CSARAETQYF,TGCAGTGCTAGAGCGGAGACCCAGTACTTC
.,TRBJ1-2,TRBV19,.,CASRSREYHYGYTF,TGTGCCAGTAGGTCAAGGGAGTACCACTATGGCTACACCTTC
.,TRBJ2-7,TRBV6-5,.,CASSFYGQGGNEQYF,TGTGCCAGCAGTTTTTACGGGCAGGGCGGGAACGAGCAGTACTTC
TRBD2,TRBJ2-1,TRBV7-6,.,CASSWGGGEQFF,TGTGCCAGCAGCTGGGGGGGTGGTGAGCAGTTCTTC